This record concerns one T cell receptor (beta chain) sequence. The sample belongs to a study of control samples from healthy donors and cancer patients. Germline CDR1 is SGHNT and CDR2 is YYREEE (reference sequence). The CDR3 totals 15 residues. The germline V and J ends were trimmed by 4 bases and 6 bases, with 17 bases remaining between them. TCRdb's table, derived via immunoSEQ multiplex PCR, lists solely in-frame clones and lacks some. Of about 120,000 clones listed, around 94% are singletons. The V and J genes are TRBV5-4 and TRBJ2-1; D unresolved. This clonotype was sampled from an elderly man with head and neck cancer. The sample consisted of PBMCs. Here the CDR3 reads CASSTTGSPLNEQFF. The CDR3 DNA reads TGTGCCAGCAGCACGACCGGCTCTCCGCTCAATGAGCAGTTCTTC.